This T cell receptor (beta chain) was sequenced for a study of blood T cell repertoires in COVID-19. Study summary: PBMCs, B-cell-depleted T cells, or T cells provided the cDNA or gDNA that made up the material.

As originally analysed: Amplification of reference gene primers was used by the study to estimate nucleated cell counts. Produced via immunoSEQ multiplex PCR; TCRdb's table is partial and in-frame only. Clone size and the V and J calls come from that table; the DNA yielded D and trimming. The sample shows hundreds of thousands of clones, about 85% of them seen only once. The V gene lost 6 bases and the J gene lost 3 bases, with 15 bases spanning the gap. This CDR3 contains 14 residues. The germline V gene has CDR1 MNHEY and CDR2 SVGAGI. The source is a man between 18 and 29 years old with active or convalescent COVID-19. The material sequenced was peripheral blood. The gene calls are TRBV6-5 and TRBJ2-7; D is perhaps TRBD2 (5 bases). The CDR3 nucleotides are TGTGCCAGCAGCCTCCCCAGCCGGGACTACGAGCAGTACTTC. Protein sequence: CASSLPSRDYEQYF.